The rows below give T cell receptor beta chains drawn from one sample of a study of identifying expanded T cells in peripheral blood. Assay: immunoSEQ multiplex PCR; the TCRdb copy retains only in-frame clones and omits some. The sample shows 100,000 or so clones, around 85% of them seen only once. The source material was blood. All receptors derive from a person aged 18 to 70 in good health. CDR3s include the opening cysteine and the closing phenylalanine or tryptophan. Fields, in order: D gene, V gene, J gene, clone size, CDR3 protein, CDR3 DNA. The D gene is left open where the match is weak. Expanded clones are given a class, and other clones once, few, many or no size at all.

D gene: -; V gene: TRBV4-3; J gene: TRBJ2-3; clone size: few; CDR3 protein: CASSSDTDTQYF; CDR3 DNA: TGCGCCAGCAGCTCCGACACAGATACGCAGTATTTT
D gene: TRBD1; V gene: TRBV7-2; J gene: TRBJ1-2; clone size: -; CDR3 protein: CASSLGGAGGFGYTF; CDR3 DNA: TGTGCCAGCAGCTTAGGTGGGGCAGGGGGTTTTGGCTACACCTTC
D gene: -; V gene: TRBV7-2; J gene: TRBJ2-7; clone size: -; CDR3 protein: CASSPRTNPYEQYF; CDR3 DNA: TGTGCCAGCAGCCCGAGGACGAATCCCTACGAGCAGTACTTC
D gene: -; V gene: TRBV7-9; J gene: TRBJ1-2; clone size: many; CDR3 protein: CASSPRIGENYGYTF; CDR3 DNA: TGTGCCAGCAGCCCCCGGATAGGGGAGAACTATGGCTACACCTTC
D gene: -; V gene: TRBV15; J gene: TRBJ1-1; clone size: -; CDR3 protein: CATGSVNTEAFF; CDR3 DNA: TGTGCCACCGGGAGCGTGAACACTGAAGCTTTCTTT
D gene: -; V gene: TRBV28; J gene: TRBJ2-7; clone size: -; CDR3 protein: CASVSPLKDEQYF; CDR3 DNA: TGTGCCAGCGTTTCACCCCTGAAGGACGAGCAGTACTTC
D gene: -; V gene: TRBV30; J gene: TRBJ2-1; clone size: once; CDR3 protein: CAWSVARGSINEQFF; CDR3 DNA: TGTGCCTGGAGTGTGGCGAGGGGGTCTATCAATGAGCAGTTCTTC
D gene: -; V gene: TRBV18; J gene: TRBJ1-2; clone size: -; CDR3 protein: CASSPPTQGDYGYTF; CDR3 DNA: TGTGCCAGCTCACCACCGACACAGGGCGACTATGGCTACACCTTC
D gene: TRBD1; V gene: TRBV9; J gene: TRBJ1-6; clone size: -; CDR3 protein: CASSPQGQGYSPLHF; CDR3 DNA: TGTGCCAGCAGCCCCCAAGGACAGGGCTACTCACCCCTCCACTTT
D gene: TRBD1; V gene: TRBV7-2; J gene: TRBJ2-1; clone size: -; CDR3 protein: CASSPRTGTGGPNEQFF; CDR3 DNA: TGTGCCAGCAGCCCCCGAACCGGGACAGGGGGTCCAAATGAGCAGTTCTTC
D gene: -; V gene: TRBV21-1; J gene: TRBJ1-6; clone size: -; CDR3 protein: CASSKGRGRSSYNSPLHF; CDR3 DNA: TGTGCCAGCAGCAAAGGGAGAGGCCGAAGCTCCTATAATTCACCCCTCCACTTT
D gene: -; V gene: TRBV21-1; J gene: TRBJ1-1; clone size: -; CDR3 protein: CASSNKPPGSGEAFF; CDR3 DNA: TGTGCCAGCAGCAACAAACCCCCCGGGTCGGGTGAAGCTTTCTTT
D gene: TRBD2; V gene: TRBV7-6; J gene: TRBJ2-2; clone size: -; CDR3 protein: CASSSSGGGTGELFF; CDR3 DNA: TGTGCCAGCAGTTCGAGCGGGGGAGGAACCGGGGAGCTGTTTTTT
D gene: -; V gene: TRBV2; J gene: TRBJ1-1; clone size: once; CDR3 protein: CASSERTVNTEAFF; CDR3 DNA: TGTGCCAGCAGTGAAAGGACAGTGAACACTGAAGCTTTCTTT